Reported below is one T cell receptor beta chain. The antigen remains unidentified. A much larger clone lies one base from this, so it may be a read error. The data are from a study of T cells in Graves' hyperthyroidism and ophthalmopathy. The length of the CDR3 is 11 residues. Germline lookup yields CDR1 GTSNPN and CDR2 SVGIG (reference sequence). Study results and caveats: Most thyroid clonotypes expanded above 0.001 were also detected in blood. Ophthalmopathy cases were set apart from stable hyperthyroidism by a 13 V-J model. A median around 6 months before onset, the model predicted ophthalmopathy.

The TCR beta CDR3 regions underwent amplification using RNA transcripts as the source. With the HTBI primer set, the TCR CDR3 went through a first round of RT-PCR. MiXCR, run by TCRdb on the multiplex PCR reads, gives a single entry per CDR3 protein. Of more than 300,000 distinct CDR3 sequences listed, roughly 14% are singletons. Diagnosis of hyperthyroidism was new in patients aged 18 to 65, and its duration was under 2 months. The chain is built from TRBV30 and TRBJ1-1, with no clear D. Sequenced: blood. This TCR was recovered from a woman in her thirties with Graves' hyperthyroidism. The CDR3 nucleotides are TGTACCTGGAGTGTACAGCTCGAAGCTTTCTTT. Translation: CTWSVQLEAFF. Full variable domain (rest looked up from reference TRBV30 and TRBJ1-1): SQTIHQWPATLVQPVGSPLSLECTVEGTSNPNLYWYRQAAGRGLQLLFYSVGIGQISSEVPQNLSASRPQDRQFILSSKKLLLSDSGFYLCTWSVQLEAFFGQGTRLTVV.